A single sample is the source of the 10 T cell receptor beta chains below, sequenced in a study of liver allograft versus peripheral blood T cells (dated by TCRdb to 2018 to 2021). Looking at the study overall: In liver transplant recipients, the study looked at T cell receptor repertoires in the peripheral blood and set them against the repertoires found within the transplanted livers.

Sequencing was performed on an Illumina MiSeq. The public reads were reprocessed in TCRdb via fastp at Q25 and MiXCR, keeping in-frame beta chains. Identical CDR3 protein sequences are pooled into one entry, listed with their most common genes and DNA. The sample includes about 5,200 distinct CDR3 sequences, with 17% observed a single time. Of the sample, 50% to 65% is held by the ten largest clones. These receptors were taken from a human patient who had a liver transplant. Following transplantation, T cells from the graft donor may be among those present.

This clonotype was seen only a few times. V gene TRBV20-1 combines with J gene TRBJ1-2; D not resolved. The CDR3 runs 11 residues. The V and J ends lost 2 bases and 5 bases respectively, with 6 bases between them. Germline values: CDR1 DFQATT, CDR2 SNEGSKA (reference sequence). CDR3 sequence (DNA): TGCAGTGCTAGAAAGGATTATGGCTACACCTTC. This gives the protein CSARKDYGYTF.

Many counts were recorded for this clonotype. V is TRBV13 and J is TRBJ2-5; D possibly corresponds to TRBD1 (5 bases). V dropped 2 bases and J dropped 5 bases, with 12 bases sitting between them. The CDR3 is 14 amino acids. Germline-derived CDR1 and CDR2 are PRHDT and FYEKMQ (reference sequence). CDR3 in DNA: TGTGCCAGCAGCTTACAGGGATTAGGGGAGACCCAGTACTTC. This gives the protein CASSLQGLGETQYF.

In this sample, this clonotype is medium-sized (0.01 to 0.1%). The rearrangement joins TRBV6-1 to TRBJ1-1; no definite D call. The CDR3 covers 17 residues. Germline V gives CDR1 MNHNS, CDR2 SASEGT. V was trimmed by 2 bases and J by 2 bases, leaving 18 bases between them. This CDR3 is CASSERFKGLHNTEAFF. Here the CDR3 DNA reads TGTGCCAGCAGTGAACGGTTTAAAGGCCTACATAACACTGAAGCTTTCTTT.

By sample share, this clonotype is medium-sized. J is TRBJ2-3 and V is TRBV6-2 or TRBV6-3; the match to TRBD1 covers 7 bases. Trimming removed 4 bases from V and 0 bases from J; junction bases left unmatched: 16. This CDR3 region has 19 residues. Germline V gene data show CDR1 as MNHEY and CDR2 as SVGEGT. The CDR3 is CASSFQLQGPPTSTDTQYF. CDR3 nucleotide sequence: TGTGCCAGCAGTTTCCAATTACAGGGGCCTCCGACCAGCACAGATACGCAGTATTTT.

This clonotype has at least ten counts. The chain is built from TRBV13 and TRBJ1-1; 7 bases match TRBD1. V lost 5 bases to trimming and J lost 2 bases; unmatched junction nucleotides: 5. The CDR3 runs 14 residues. The germline V gene has CDR1 PRHDT and CDR2 FYEKMQ (reference sequence). CDR3 DNA: TGTGCCAGCAGCAATAGGGACAGCAACACTGAAGCTTTCTTT. Its protein product is CASSNRDSNTEAFF.

In its sample, this clonotype is medium-sized. The chain carries TRBV15 and TRBJ1-1; D not certain. CDR3 size: 12 residues. Germline V CDR1 and CDR2: LNHNV, YYDKDF (reference sequence). Trimming pared 1 base from V and 5 bases from J, leaving 5 bases between. CDR3 in amino acids: CATSRGLTEAFF. As DNA, the CDR3 is TGTGCCACCAGCAGAGGATTGACTGAAGCTTTCTTT.

At least ten counts were recorded for this clonotype. The gene calls are TRBV29-1 and TRBJ1-1, with D tentatively TRBD1 (5 bases). The CDR3 is made up of 12 amino acids. The germline gives CDR1 SQVTM, CDR2 ANQGSEA. Trimming shortened V by 7 bases and J by 3 bases, and 12 bases separated the two germline ends. CDR3 region: CSARIGDTEAFF. CDR3 DNA sequence: TGCAGCGCCCGTATAGGGGACACTGAAGCTTTCTTT.

This clonotype turned up a few times. The V and J genes are TRBV7-3 and TRBJ2-1, with 10 bases fitting TRBD2. The trim removed 5 bases at V and 11 bases at J, leaving 6 bases unmatched. CDR3 size: 13 residues. CDR1 is SGHTA and CDR2 is FQGTGA in the germline V gene. CDR3 residues: CASSPLAGAKQFF. The DNA of the CDR3 is TGTGCCAGCAGCCCCCTAGCGGGAGCCAAGCAGTTCTTC.

This clonotype turned up a few times. V is TRBV5-6 and J is TRBJ2-7; 11 bases match TRBD1. Germline-derived CDR1 and CDR2 are SGHDT and YYEEEE. CDR3 length equals 15 residues. After removal of 2 bases from V and 3 bases from J, the junction contained 4 bases not matched to a gene. The CDR3 reads CASSFGQGAFYEQYF. CDR3 DNA sequence: TGTGCCAGCAGCTTCGGACAGGGGGCCTTCTACGAGCAGTACTTC.

With regard to this clonotype: This may arise from a read error, as a much more abundant clone is one base away. V is TRBV6-6 and J is TRBJ2-3; D possibly corresponds to TRBD2 (6 bases). The CDR3 length is 14 residues. Germline V lookup: CDR1 MNHNY, CDR2 SVGAGI (reference sequence). In nucleotides, the CDR3 is TGTGCCGGCAGTTACGGCGGGGAGCAGGATACGCAGTATTTT. It yields the protein CAGSYGGEQDTQYF.